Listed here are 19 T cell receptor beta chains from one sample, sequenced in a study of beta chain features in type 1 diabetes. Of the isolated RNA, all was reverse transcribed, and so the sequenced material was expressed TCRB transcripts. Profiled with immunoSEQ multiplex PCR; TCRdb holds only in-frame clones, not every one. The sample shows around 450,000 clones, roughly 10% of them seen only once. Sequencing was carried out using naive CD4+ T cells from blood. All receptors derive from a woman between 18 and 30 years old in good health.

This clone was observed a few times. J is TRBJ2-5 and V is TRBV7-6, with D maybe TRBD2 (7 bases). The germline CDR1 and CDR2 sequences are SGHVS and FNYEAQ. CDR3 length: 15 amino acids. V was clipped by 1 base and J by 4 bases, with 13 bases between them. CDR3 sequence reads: CASSLVRGAGETQYF. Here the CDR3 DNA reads TGTGCCAGCAGCTTAGTTCGGGGGGCGGGAGAGACCCAGTACTTC. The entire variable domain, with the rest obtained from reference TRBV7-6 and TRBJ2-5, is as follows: GAGVSQSPRYKVTKRGQDVALRCDPISGHVSLYWYRQALGQGPEFLTYFNYEAQQDKSGLPNDRFSAERPEGSISTLTIQRTEQRDSAMYRCASSLVRGAGETQYFGPGTRLLVL.

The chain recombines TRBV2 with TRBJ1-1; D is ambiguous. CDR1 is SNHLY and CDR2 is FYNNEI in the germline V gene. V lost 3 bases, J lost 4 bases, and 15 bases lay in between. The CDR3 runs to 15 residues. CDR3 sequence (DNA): TGTGCCAGCAGTGACCATGGGAGTGAAGTCACTGAAGCTTTCTTT. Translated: CASSDHGSEVTEAFF.

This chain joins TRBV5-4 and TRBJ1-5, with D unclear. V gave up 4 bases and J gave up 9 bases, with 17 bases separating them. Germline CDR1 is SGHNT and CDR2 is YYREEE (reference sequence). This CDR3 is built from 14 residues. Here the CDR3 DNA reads TGTGCCAGCAGCCCGGACGGCCGGAGGAGGCCCCAGCATTTT. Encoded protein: CASSPDGRRRPQHF.

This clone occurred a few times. The CDR3 loop is CASSPYPRGPNEQYF. CDR3 in DNA: TGTGCCAGCAGCCCCTATCCTAGGGGGCCGAACGAGCAGTACTTC. The chain uses TRBV14 and TRBJ2-7; TRBD1 matches at 7 bases. J gave up 5 bases and V 4 bases, and 11 bases lay outside the gene matches. The germline V gene encodes CDR1 SGHDN and CDR2 FVKESK. This CDR3 spans 15 amino acids. Drawing the rest from reference TRBV14 and TRBJ2-7, the complete variable domain is EAGVTQFPSHSVIEKGQTVTLRCDPISGHDNLYWYRRVMGKEIKFLLHFVKESKQDESGMPNNRFLAERTGGTYSTLKVQPAELEDSGVYFCASSPYPRGPNEQYFGPGTRLTVT.

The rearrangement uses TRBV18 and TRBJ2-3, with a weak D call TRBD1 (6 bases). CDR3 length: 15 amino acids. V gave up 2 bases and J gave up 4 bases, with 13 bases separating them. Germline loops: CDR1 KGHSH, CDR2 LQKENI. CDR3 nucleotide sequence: TGTGCCAGCTCACCAGCAGGGGAGAAGGCAGATACGCAGTATTTT. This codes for CASSPAGEKADTQYF.

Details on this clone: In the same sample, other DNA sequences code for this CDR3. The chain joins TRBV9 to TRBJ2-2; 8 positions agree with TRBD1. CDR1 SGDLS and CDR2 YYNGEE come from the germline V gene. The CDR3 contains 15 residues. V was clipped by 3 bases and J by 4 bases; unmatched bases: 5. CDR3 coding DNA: TGTGCCAGCAGCGCGGGACAGGCGGGCACCGGGGAGCTGTTTTTT. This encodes CASSAGQAGTGELFF.

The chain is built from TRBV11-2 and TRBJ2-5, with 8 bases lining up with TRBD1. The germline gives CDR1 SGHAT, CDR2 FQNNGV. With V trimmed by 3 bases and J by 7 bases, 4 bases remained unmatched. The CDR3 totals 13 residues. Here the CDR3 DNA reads TGTGCCAGCAGCTTTCCGGGACAGGCGACCCAGTACTTC. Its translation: CASSFPGQATQYF.

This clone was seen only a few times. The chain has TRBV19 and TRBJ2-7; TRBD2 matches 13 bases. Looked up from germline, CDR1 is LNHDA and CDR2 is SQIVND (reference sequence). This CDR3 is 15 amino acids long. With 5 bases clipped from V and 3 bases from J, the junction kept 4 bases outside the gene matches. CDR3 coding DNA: TGTGCCAGTAGTGACGGGACTAGCGGGAACTACGAGCAGTACTTC. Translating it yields CASSDGTSGNYEQYF. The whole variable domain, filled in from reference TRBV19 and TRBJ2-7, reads DGGITQSPKYLFRKEGQNVTLSCEQNLNHDAMYWYRQDPGQGLRLIYYSQIVNDFQKGDIAEGYSVSREKKESFPLTVTSAQKNPTAFYLCASSDGTSGNYEQYFGPGTRLTVT.

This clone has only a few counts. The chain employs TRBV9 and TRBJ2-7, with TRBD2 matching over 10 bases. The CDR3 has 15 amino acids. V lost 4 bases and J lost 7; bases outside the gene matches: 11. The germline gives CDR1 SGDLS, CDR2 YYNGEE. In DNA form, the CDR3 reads TGTGCCAGCAGCTCCTCACTAGCGGGGCCTACGGAGCAGTACTTC. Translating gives CASSSSLAGPTEQYF. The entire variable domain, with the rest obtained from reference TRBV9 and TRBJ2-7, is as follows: DSGVTQTPKHLITATGQRVTLRCSPRSGDLSVYWYQQSLDQGLQFLIQYYNGEERAKGNILERFSAQQFPDLHSELNLSSLELGDSALYFCASSSSLAGPTEQYFGPGTRLTVT.

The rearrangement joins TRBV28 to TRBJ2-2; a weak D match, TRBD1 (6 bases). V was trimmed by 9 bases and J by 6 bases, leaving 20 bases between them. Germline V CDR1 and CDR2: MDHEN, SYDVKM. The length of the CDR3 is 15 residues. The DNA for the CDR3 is TGTGCCAGTTTCTCACAGGGTCTTGCGGCCGGGGAGCTGTTTTTT. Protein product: CASFSQGLAAGELFF.

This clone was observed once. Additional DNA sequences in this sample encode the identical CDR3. CDR3 in amino acids: CASSLAQETQYF. The CDR3 nucleotides are TGCGCCAGCAGCCTTGCTCAAGAGACCCAGTACTTC. The V call is TRBV5-1, the J call TRBJ2-5; D gene uncertain. Between the trimmed V and J ends, which lost 4 bases and 2 bases, there was a span of 6 bases. The CDR3 totals 12 residues. Germline CDR1 SGHRS, CDR2 YFSETQ.

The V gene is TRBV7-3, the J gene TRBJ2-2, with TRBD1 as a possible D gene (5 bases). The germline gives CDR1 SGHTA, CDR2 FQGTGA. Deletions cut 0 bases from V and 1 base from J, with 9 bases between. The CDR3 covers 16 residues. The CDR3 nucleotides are TGTGCCAGCAGCTTAACCGCAGGGAAGAACACCGGGGAGCTGTTTTTT. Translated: CASSLTAGKNTGELFF.

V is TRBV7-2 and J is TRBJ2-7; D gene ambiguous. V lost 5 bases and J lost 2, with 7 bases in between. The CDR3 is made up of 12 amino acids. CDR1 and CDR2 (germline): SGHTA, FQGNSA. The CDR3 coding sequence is TGTGCCAGCAGCCAGGCGGCCTACGAGCAGTACTTC. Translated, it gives CASSQAAYEQYF.

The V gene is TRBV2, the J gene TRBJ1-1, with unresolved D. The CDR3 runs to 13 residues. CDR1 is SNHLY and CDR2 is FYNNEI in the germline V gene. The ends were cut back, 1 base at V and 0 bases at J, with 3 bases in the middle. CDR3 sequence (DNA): TGTGCCAGCAGTGAAGTAATGAACACTGAAGCTTTCTTT. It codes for CASSEVMNTEAFF.

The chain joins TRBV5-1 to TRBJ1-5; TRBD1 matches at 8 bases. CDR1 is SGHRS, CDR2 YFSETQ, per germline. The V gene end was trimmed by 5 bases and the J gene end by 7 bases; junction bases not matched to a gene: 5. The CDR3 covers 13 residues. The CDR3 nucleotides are TGCGCCAGCAGGCAGGGGGCTTGGCAGCCCCAGCATTTT. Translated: CASRQGAWQPQHF.

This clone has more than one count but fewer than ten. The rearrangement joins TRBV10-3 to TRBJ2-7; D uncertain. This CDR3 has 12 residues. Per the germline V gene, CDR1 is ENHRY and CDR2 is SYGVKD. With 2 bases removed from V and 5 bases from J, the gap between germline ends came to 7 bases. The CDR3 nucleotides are TGTGCCATCAGTGAGCTCAGTCACGAGCAGTACTTC. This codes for CAISELSHEQYF.

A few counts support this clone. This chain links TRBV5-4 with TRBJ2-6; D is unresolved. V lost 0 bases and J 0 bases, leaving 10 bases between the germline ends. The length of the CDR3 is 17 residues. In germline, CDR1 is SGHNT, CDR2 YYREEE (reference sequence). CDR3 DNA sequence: TGTGCCAGCAGCTTGGGTAAACAGCTCTCTGGGGCCAACGTCCTGACTTTC. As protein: CASSLGKQLSGANVLTF.

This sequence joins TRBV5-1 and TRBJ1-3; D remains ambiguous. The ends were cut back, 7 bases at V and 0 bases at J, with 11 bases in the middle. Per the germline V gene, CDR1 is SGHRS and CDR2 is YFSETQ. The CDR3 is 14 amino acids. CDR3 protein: CASAPTASGNTIYF. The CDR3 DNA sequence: TGCGCCAGCGCCCCGACGGCCTCTGGAAACACCATATATTTT.

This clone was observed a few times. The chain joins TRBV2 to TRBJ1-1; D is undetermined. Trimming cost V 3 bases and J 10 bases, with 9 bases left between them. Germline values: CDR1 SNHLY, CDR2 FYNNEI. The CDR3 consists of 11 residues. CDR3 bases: TGTGCCAGCAGTGAGGTAGGGCCAGCTTTCTTT. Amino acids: CASSEVGPAFF.